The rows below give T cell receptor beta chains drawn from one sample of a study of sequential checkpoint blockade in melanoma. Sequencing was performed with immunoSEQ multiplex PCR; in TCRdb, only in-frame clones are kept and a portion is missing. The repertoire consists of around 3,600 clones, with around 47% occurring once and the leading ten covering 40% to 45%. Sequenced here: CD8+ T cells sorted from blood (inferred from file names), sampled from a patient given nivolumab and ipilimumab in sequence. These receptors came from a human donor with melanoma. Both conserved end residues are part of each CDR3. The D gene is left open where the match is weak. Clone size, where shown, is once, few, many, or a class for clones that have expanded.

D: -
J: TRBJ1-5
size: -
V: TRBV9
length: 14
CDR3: CASSAGLTNQPQHF
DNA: TGTGCCAGCAGCGCGGGACTGACTAATCAGCCCCAGCATTTT

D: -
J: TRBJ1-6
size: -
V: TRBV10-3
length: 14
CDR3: CAISGGQDGTPLHF
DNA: TGTGCCATCAGTGGGGGGCAGGATGGTACACCCCTCCACTTT

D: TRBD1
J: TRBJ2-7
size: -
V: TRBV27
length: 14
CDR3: CASSDYRQGNEQYF
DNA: TGTGCCAGCAGTGACTACCGACAGGGAAACGAGCAGTACTTC

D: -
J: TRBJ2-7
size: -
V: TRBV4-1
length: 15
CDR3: CASSQVDRNSYEQYF
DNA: TGCGCCAGCAGCCAAGTAGACAGGAACTCCTACGAGCAGTACTTC

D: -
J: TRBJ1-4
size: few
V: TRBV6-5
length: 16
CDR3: CASSYRQQSTNEKLFF
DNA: TGTGCCAGCAGTTACCGACAGCAATCAACTAATGAAAAACTGTTTTTT

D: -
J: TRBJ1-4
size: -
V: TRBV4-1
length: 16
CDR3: CASSQDLRGLGEKLFF
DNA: TGCGCCAGCAGCCAAGATTTGAGAGGATTGGGTGAAAAACTGTTTTTT

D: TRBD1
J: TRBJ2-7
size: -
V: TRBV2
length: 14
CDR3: CASSPGTGSYEQYF
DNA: TGTGCCAGCAGCCCCGGGACAGGATCCTACGAGCAGTACTTC

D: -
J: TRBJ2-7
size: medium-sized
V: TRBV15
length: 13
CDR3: CATSRDFRGEQYF
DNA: TGTGCCACCAGCAGAGATTTCAGGGGAGAGCAGTACTTC

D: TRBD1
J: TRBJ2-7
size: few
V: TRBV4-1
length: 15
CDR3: CATAPGQGAGYEQYF
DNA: TGCGCCACCGCTCCGGGACAGGGGGCTGGGTACGAGCAGTACTTC

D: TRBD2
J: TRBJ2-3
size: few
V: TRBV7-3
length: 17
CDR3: CASSPRGWTSDTDTQYF
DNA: TGTGCCAGCAGCCCGAGGGGGTGGACTAGCGACACAGATACGCAGTATTTT

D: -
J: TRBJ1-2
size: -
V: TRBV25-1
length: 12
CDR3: CASGRGGYGYTF
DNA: TGTGCCAGCGGACGGGGGGGCTATGGCTACACCTTC

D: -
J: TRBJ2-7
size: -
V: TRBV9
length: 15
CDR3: CASSPAEVPSYEQYF
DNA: TGTGCCAGCAGCCCAGCCGAGGTACCATCCTACGAGCAGTACTTC

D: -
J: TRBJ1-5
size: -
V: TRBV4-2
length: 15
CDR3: CASSQDSGSDQPQHF
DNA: TGTGCCAGCAGCCAAGATTCAGGGTCGGACCAGCCCCAGCATTTT

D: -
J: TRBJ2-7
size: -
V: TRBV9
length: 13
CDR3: CASSGTNSYEQYF
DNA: TGTGCCAGCAGCGGAACTAACTCCTACGAGCAGTACTTC

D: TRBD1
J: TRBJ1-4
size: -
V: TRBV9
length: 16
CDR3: CASSPDRASTNEKLFF
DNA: TGTGCCAGCAGCCCTGACAGGGCCTCCACTAATGAAAAACTGTTTTTT

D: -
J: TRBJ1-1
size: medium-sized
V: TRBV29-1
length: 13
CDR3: CSVDESGNTEAFF
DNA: TGCAGCGTTGATGAGTCAGGAAACACTGAAGCTTTCTTT

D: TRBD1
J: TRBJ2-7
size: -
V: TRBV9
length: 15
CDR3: CASSPSGQGLYEQYF
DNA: TGTGCCAGCAGCCCGTCGGGACAGGGGCTCTACGAGCAGTACTTC

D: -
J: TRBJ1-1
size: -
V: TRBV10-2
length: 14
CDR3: CASSDLRVLTEAFF
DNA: TGCGCCAGCAGTGACCTCAGGGTATTAACTGAAGCTTTCTTT

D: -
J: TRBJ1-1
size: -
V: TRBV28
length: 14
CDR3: CASRDTFSDTEAFF
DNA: TGTGCCAGCCGGGACACCTTTTCGGACACTGAAGCTTTCTTT

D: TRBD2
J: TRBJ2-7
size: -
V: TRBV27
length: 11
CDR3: CATGLAYEQYF
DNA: TGTGCCACAGGACTAGCCTACGAGCAGTACTTC

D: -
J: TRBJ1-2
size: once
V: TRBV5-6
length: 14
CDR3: CASSFNGQNYGYTF
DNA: TGTGCCAGCAGCTTCAACGGACAGAACTATGGCTACACCTTC

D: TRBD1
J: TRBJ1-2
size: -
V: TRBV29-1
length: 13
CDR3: CSVGGQGVNGYTF
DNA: TGCAGCGTGGGTGGACAGGGGGTGAACGGCTACACCTTC

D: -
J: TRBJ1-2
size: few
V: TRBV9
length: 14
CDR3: CASSAHGRGYGYTF
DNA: TGTGCCAGCAGCGCCCATGGCAGGGGCTATGGCTACACCTTC

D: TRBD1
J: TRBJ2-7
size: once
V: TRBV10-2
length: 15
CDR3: CASSLDRGLAHEQYF
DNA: TGCGCCAGCAGTCTAGACAGGGGGCTTGCCCACGAGCAGTACTTC

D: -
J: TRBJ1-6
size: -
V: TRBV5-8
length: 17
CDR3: CASSSIEAGDYNSPLHF
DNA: TGTGCCAGCAGCTCGATTGAGGCAGGGGACTATAATTCACCCCTCCACTTT

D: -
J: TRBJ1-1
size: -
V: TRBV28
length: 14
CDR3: CASSVMSFVGEAFF
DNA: TGTGCCAGCAGTGTAATGAGCTTCGTTGGTGAAGCTTTCTTT

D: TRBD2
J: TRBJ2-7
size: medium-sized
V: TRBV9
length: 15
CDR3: CASSVEPSGSYEQYF
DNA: TGTGCCAGCAGCGTAGAGCCTAGCGGGAGCTACGAGCAGTACTTC

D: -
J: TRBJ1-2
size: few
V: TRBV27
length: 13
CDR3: CASSLRQGRGYTF
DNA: TGTGCCAGCAGTTTAAGGCAGGGCCGGGGGTACACCTTC

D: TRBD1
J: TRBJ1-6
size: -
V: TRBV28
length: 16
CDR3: CASSRQTRGANSPLHF
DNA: TGTGCCAGCAGTCGTCAGACCAGGGGGGCAAATTCACCCCTCCACTTT

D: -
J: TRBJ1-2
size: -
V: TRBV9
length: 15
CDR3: CASSLTVLGNYGYTF
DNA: TGTGCCAGCAGCCTGACAGTTCTGGGGAACTATGGCTACACCTTC

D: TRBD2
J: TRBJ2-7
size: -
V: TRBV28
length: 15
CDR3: CASSLPGGGYYEQYF
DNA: TGTGCCAGCAGTTTACCCGGGGGGGGCTACTACGAGCAGTACTTC

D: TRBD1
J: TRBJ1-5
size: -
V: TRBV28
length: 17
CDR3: CASSHPAGQGANQPQHF
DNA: TGTGCCAGCAGCCACCCGGCCGGCCAGGGGGCTAATCAGCCCCAGCATTTT

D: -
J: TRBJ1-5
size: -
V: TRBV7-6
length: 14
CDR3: CASSAGGSSQPQHF
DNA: TGTGCCAGCAGCGCGGGCGGGTCTAGTCAGCCCCAGCATTTT

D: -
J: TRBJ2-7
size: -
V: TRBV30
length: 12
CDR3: CAWTLDSYEQYF
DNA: TGTGCCTGGACCCTCGACAGCTACGAGCAGTACTTC

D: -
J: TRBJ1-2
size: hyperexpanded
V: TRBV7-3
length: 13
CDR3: CASSLGGTDGYTF
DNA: TGTGCCAGCAGCTTAGGGGGCACGGATGGCTACACCTTC

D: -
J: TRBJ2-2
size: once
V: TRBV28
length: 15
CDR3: CASSSGQANTGELFF
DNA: TGTGCCAGCAGTTCTGGACAAGCGAACACCGGGGAGCTGTTTTTT

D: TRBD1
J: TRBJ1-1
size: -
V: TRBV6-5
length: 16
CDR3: CASSYSTGNANTEAFF
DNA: TGTGCCAGCAGTTACTCGACAGGGAACGCGAACACTGAAGCTTTCTTT

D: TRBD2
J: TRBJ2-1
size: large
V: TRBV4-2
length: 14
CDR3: CASSQERGRGEQFF
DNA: TGTGCCAGCAGCCAAGAGCGCGGGAGGGGTGAGCAGTTCTTC

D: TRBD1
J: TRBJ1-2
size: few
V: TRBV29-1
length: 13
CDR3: CSVPGQGVEGYTF
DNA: TGCAGCGTGCCGGGACAGGGGGTTGAAGGCTACACCTTC

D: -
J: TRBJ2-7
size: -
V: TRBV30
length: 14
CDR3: CAWRARTDNYEQYF
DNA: TGTGCCTGGAGAGCCCGGACAGACAACTACGAGCAGTACTTC

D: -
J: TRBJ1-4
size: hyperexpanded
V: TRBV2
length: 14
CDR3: CASSAGFLNEKLFF
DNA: TGTGCCAGCAGCGCAGGGTTTCTGAATGAAAAACTGTTTTTT

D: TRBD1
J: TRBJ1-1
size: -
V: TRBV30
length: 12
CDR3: CAWNRGQTEAFF
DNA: TGTGCCTGGAACAGGGGGCAGACTGAAGCTTTCTTT

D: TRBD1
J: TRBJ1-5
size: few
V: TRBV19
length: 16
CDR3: CASSIDWTGFNQPQHF
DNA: TGTGCCAGTAGTATAGATTGGACAGGTTTCAATCAGCCCCAGCATTTT

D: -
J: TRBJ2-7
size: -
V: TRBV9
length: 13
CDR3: CASSSRGSYEQYF
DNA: TGTGCCAGCAGCTCCCGGGGCTCCTACGAGCAGTACTTC

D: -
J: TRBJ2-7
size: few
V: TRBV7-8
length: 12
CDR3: CASSSGRGEQYF
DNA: TGTGCCAGCAGCTCCGGGCGGGGAGAGCAGTACTTC

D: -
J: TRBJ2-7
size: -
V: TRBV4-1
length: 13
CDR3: CASSPRTAYEQYF
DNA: TGCGCCAGCAGCCCGAGGACAGCCTACGAGCAGTACTTC